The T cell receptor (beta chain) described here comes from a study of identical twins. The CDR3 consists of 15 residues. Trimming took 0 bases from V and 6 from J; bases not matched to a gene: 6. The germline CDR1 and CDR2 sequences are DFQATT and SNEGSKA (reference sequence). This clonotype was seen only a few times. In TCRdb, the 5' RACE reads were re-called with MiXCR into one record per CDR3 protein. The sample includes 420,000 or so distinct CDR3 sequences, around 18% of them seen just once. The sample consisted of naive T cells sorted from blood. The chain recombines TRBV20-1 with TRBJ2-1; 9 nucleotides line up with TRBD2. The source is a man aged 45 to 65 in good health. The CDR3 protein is CSARDSSGSLNEQFF. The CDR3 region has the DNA TGCAGTGCTAGAGATAGTAGCGGGAGTCTCAATGAGCAGTTCTTC.